These 3 T cell receptor beta chains share one sample of origin, sequenced in a study of blood T cell repertoires in COVID-19 (dated by TCRdb to the early 2020s). Preparation of the library involved the immunoSEQ multiplex PCR assay. TCRdb took over this immuneACCESS table, retaining in-frame rearrangements with V and J assigned. Such tables are incomplete; in checked studies, under half of the missing clones stem from an unresolved V gene, and the remainder is unexplained. The sample data list roughly 200,000 clones, and over 80% of these were observed just once. The ten largest clones take up about a tenth of the sample. The specimen was PBMCs or T cells enriched from blood (not recorded which). These receptors were taken from a young man with acute COVID-19.

This clone has only one observation. This chain links TRBV3-1 (or the pseudogene TRBV3-2) with TRBJ1-6, with D maybe TRBD1 (5 bases). V lost 0 bases, J lost 9 bases, and 18 bases lay in between. Germline CDR1 is LGHDT and CDR2 is YNNKEL (reference sequence). The length of the CDR3 is 17 residues. The CDR3 region has the DNA TGTGCCAGCAGCCAAGATTGGATCAGGGCCATAAGTTCACCCCTCCACTTT. This encodes CASSQDWIRAISSPLHF.

The CDR3 region has the DNA TGTGCCAGCAGTTCCATTGACAGGGCCAACGAGCAGTACTTC. It encodes CASSSIDRANEQYF. The chain has TRBV28 and TRBJ2-7, with 7 bases matching TRBD1. After removal of 4 bases from V and 5 bases from J, the junction contained 8 bases not matched to a gene. CDR1 MDHEN and CDR2 SYDVKM come from the germline V gene. The CDR3 contains 14 residues. The whole variable domain, remainder taken from reference TRBV28 and TRBJ2-7, is DVKVTQSSRYLVKRTGEKVFLECVQDMDHENMFWYRQDPGLGLRLIYFSYDVKMKEKGDIPEGYSVSREKKERFSLILESASTNQTSMYLCASSSIDRANEQYFGPGTRLTVT.

The chain has TRBV27 and TRBJ2-7; 11 bases are shared with TRBD2. With 1 base clipped from V and 4 bases from J, the junction kept 15 bases outside the gene matches. The CDR3 covers 19 residues. CDR1 MNHEY and CDR2 SMNVEV come from the germline V gene (reference sequence). CDR3 amino acids: CASSLFQPPTSGRGYEQYF. CDR3 nucleotide sequence: TGTGCCAGCAGTTTATTCCAACCCCCCACTAGCGGGAGAGGGTACGAGCAGTACTTC.